This TCR beta chain was recorded in a study of blood T cell repertoires in COVID-19. This table comes from immunoSEQ multiplex PCR, and its TCRdb copy is limited to in-frame clones, with some not included. The table shows over 150,000 clones, with about 91% occurring only once. The CDR3 runs to 15 residues. From germline, CDR1 is LGHDT and CDR2 YNNKEL (reference sequence). V was shortened by 6 bases and J by 5 bases, with 19 bases between the two germline ends. The sample taken for sequencing was peripheral blood. This clonotype was sampled from an older woman who had recovered from COVID-19. The V gene is TRBV3-1 (or the pseudogene TRBV3-2), the J gene TRBJ1-2; D ambiguous. Here the CDR3 DNA reads TGTGCCAGCAGACCGGCTCCACAGACCCTGTATGGCTACACCTTC. Amino acid sequence: CASRPAPQTLYGYTF.